This T cell receptor beta chain derives from a study of shared clonotypes between healthy human individuals. Study context: Donors consisted of a couple of women and a few men between 18 and 49.

The assay was carried out at the deep level. The material for each subset, its genomic DNA, was split evenly across several immunoSEQ plates. Assay used: immunoSEQ multiplex PCR; TCRdb lists only in-frame clones, some missing. The sample yields 740,000 or so clones, around 73% seen once. V lost 10 bases, J lost 4 bases, and 11 bases stayed unmatched. Germline CDR1 and CDR2: SNHLY and FYNNEI. This CDR3 is built from 14 residues. In the CD4+ fraction, cells were divided into CD45RA+ naive and CD45RA-negative memory subsets. The chain recombines TRBV2 with TRBJ2-3, with TRBD1 identical over 7 bases. The TCR comes from a woman in her 30s in good health. Sequenced: memory CD4+ T cells sorted from blood. Subset given: CD45RA-negative fraction. The CDR3 bases are TGTGCCACCCGAGTTAGGGGGCGGTCAGATACGCAGTATTTT. This translates into CATRVRGRSDTQYF.